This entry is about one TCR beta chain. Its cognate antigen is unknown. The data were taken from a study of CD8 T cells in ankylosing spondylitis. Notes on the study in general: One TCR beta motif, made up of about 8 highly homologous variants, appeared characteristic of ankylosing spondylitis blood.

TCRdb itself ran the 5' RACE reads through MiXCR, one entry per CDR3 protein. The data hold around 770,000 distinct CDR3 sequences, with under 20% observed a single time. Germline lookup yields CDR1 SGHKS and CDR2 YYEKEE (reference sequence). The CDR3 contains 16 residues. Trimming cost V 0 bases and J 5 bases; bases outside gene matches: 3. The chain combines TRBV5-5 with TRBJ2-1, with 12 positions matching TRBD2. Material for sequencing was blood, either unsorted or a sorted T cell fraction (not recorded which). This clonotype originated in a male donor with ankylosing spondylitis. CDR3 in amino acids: CASSLGLAGADNEQFF. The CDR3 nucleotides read TGTGCCAGCAGCTTGGGACTAGCGGGAGCTGACAATGAGCAGTTCTTC.